The clone carrying this TCR beta chain was seen a few times. Its cognate antigen is unknown. This entry belongs to a study of early T cells in non-severe SARS-CoV-2 infection. Across the whole study: The chains were unpaired, and the sequenced material was bulk RNA from unsorted whole blood.

Unique molecular identifiers were affixed to single, distinct cDNA molecules. TCRdb itself ran the 5' RACE reads through MiXCR, one entry per CDR3 protein. The sample records 35,000 to 50,000 distinct CDR3 sequences, around 23% being singletons. Study observations and caveats: Lookups in VDJdb leaned toward anti-spike CD8 responses and missed private and CD4 specificities.

This CDR3 comprises 11 residues. The V gene's germline CDR1 is MNHEY and CDR2 SMNVEV (reference sequence). The ends were cut back, 4 bases at V and 3 bases at J, with 0 bases in the middle. This clonotype was sampled from an adult who was a healthcare worker with PCR-confirmed SARS-CoV-2 infection or an uninfected control (not recorded which). Sequenced material: whole blood, taken at baseline. The chain combines TRBV27 with TRBJ2-2; D remains unclear. For the CDR3, the DNA is TGTGCCAGCAGTTACACCGGGGAGCTGTTTTTT. Protein: CASSYTGELFF.